This TCR beta chain was found in a study of CD4 T cells in relation to SARS-CoV-2 and coronaviruses. Study in general: TCR beta CDR3s were sequenced after approximately nine-day antigen culture of PBMCs.

Profiled with immunoSEQ multiplex PCR; TCRdb holds only in-frame clones, not every one. The data contain about 40,000 clones, around three quarters of them singletons. The CDR3 sequence is 16 residues long. In germline, CDR1 is MNHEY, CDR2 SMNVEV (reference sequence). Trimming cost V 5 bases and J 7 bases, with 23 bases left between them. Remarks on this clone: What it recognizes is unknown.

The TCR sequence derives from an adult with COVID-19. V is TRBV27 and J is TRBJ2-5, with D possibly matching TRBD2 (7 bases). The sample taken for sequencing was memory CD4+ T cells from PBMCs, cultured in vitro. CDR3 in DNA: TGTGCCAGCAGTCCCCTGGGGGGGGCCCCGGTTGGGACCCAGTACTTC. It yields the protein CASSPLGGAPVGTQYF.